The 30 T cell receptor beta chains below come from one sample, sequenced in a study of cytomegalovirus exposure and HLA in healthy donors. A multiplex PCR was run with 60 Vbeta primers and 13 Jbeta primers. Assay: immunoSEQ multiplex PCR; the TCRdb copy retains only in-frame clones and omits some. The sample records over 95,000 clones, 74% being singletons. Specimen: PBMCs. These receptors all stem from a human donor in good health.

The V and J genes are TRBV5-4 and TRBJ2-1; D uncertain. Germline V lookup: CDR1 SGHNT, CDR2 YYREEE (reference sequence). This CDR3 contains 16 residues. V lost 4 bases and J 2 bases, leaving 16 bases between the germline ends. Here the CDR3 reads CASSRGSRLTYNEQFF. CDR3 coding DNA: TGTGCCAGCAGCCGTGGGTCGCGGTTGACCTACAATGAGCAGTTCTTC.

V gene TRBV28 combines with J gene TRBJ1-2, with D possibly being TRBD1 (5 bases). V was clipped by 5 bases and J by 2 bases, with 15 bases between them. CDR1 is MDHEN, CDR2 SYDVKM, per germline. The CDR3 sequence is 15 residues long. CDR3 in amino acids: CASSPPGGANYGYTF. The CDR3 bases are TGTGCCAGCAGTCCCCCCGGGGGAGCCAACTATGGCTACACCTTC.

The CDR3 loop reads CASSDPRTSGRANTGELFF. The CDR3 region has the DNA TGTGCCAGCAGCGACCCGCGGACTAGCGGGAGGGCCAACACCGGGGAGCTGTTTTTT. This chain joins TRBV21-1 and TRBJ2-2; the D call TRBD2 from the table was never checked on the DNA. TRBV21-1 is described as a pseudogene. The CDR3 is made up of 19 amino acids.

This clone was seen only a few times. This chain uses TRBV7-2 with TRBJ2-7; D gene unclear. This CDR3 comprises 12 residues. V was shortened by 0 bases and J by 3 bases, with 3 bases between the two germline ends. Germline values: CDR1 SGHTA, CDR2 FQGNSA. CDR3 amino acids: CASSLANYEQYF. DNA for the CDR3: TGTGCCAGCAGCTTAGCCAACTACGAGCAGTACTTC.

This clone was detected once. This sequence joins TRBV19 and TRBJ1-3; weak D call: TRBD1 (6 bases). Trimming took off 4 bases at V and 4 bases at J, with 14 bases between the two ends. Germline-derived CDR1 and CDR2 are LNHDA and SQIVND (reference sequence). This CDR3 has 15 residues. CDR3 region: CASSTTGIYGNTIYF. The CDR3 DNA follows: TGTGCCAGTAGTACCACAGGGATTTACGGAAACACCATATATTTT.

This clone was recorded many times. This rearrangement joins TRBV4-3 to TRBJ1-5; D perhaps matches TRBD1 (5 bases). Looked up from germline, CDR1 is LGHNA and CDR2 is YSLEER. The V end lost 3 bases, the J end lost 4 bases, and 10 bases lay between the germline ends. There are 14 residues in the CDR3. The CDR3 reads CASSQGLQNQPQHF. In DNA form, the CDR3 reads TGCGCCAGCAGCCAGGGACTCCAGAATCAGCCCCAGCATTTT.

The chain carries TRBV19 and TRBJ1-5; 10 bases match TRBD1. Germline CDR1 LNHDA, CDR2 SQIVND (reference sequence). The CDR3 is made up of 16 amino acids. Germline trimming cut 6 bases from V and 6 bases from J; bases unmatched to any gene: 11. CDR3 residues: CASRSRQGAKGQPQHF. In nucleotides, the CDR3 is TGTGCCAGTAGATCCCGACAGGGGGCGAAGGGTCAGCCCCAGCATTTT.

A word on this clone: The junction and the germline gene differ at one end; a read error may be behind it. The V and J genes are TRBV2 and TRBJ2-5; weak D call: TRBD1 (7 bases). The end of the DNA is better explained by TRBJ2-7, so the J call may be wrong. The CDR3 extends over 13 amino acids. CDR1 SNHLY and CDR2 FYNNEI come from the germline V gene. The CDR3 reads CASIDRDSHEQYF. In DNA form, the CDR3 reads TGTGCCAGCATTGACAGGGACTCCCACGAGCAGTACTTC.

V gene TRBV28 combines with J gene TRBJ1-6; TRBD1 matches at 9 bases. V trimming: 4 bases; J trimming: 3 bases; junction bases outside the gene matches: 1. Germline V gene lookup returns CDR1 MDHEN and CDR2 SYDVKM. The CDR3 has 15 residues. CDR3 loop: CASSWDRDYNSPLHF. Written as DNA, the CDR3 is TGTGCCAGCAGTTGGGACAGGGACTATAATTCACCCCTCCACTTT.

The chain recombines TRBV10-1 with TRBJ2-3, with TRBD2 identical over 7 bases. With V trimmed by 6 bases and J by 2 bases, 11 bases remained unmatched. CDR3 size: 16 residues. Per the germline V gene, CDR1 is WNHNN and CDR2 is SYGVQD (reference sequence). DNA for the CDR3: TGCGCCAGCAGCCCCGGGGGAGCGGGATTCACAGATACGCAGTATTTT. This gives the protein CASSPGGAGFTDTQYF.

The chain links TRBV7-8 to TRBJ2-3; D is ambiguous. Trimming stripped 5 bases from V and 0 bases from J, with 12 bases between. This CDR3 is 15 amino acids long. CDR1 and CDR2 (germline): SGHVS, FQNEAQ. The CDR3 DNA sequence: TGTGCCAGCAGCCCCCGATACTCGAGCACAGATACGCAGTATTTT. This encodes CASSPRYSSTDTQYF.

This clone appeared a single time. The chain has TRBV18 and TRBJ1-6, with 7 bases aligning to TRBD1. The CDR3 totals 14 residues. In germline, CDR1 is KGHSH, CDR2 LQKENI. The V gene end was trimmed by 2 bases and the J gene end by 6 bases; junction bases not matched to a gene: 1. CDR3 amino acids: CASSPGTVNSPLHF. The CDR3 bases are TGTGCCAGCTCACCAGGGACAGTTAATTCACCCCTCCACTTT.

This sequence joins TRBV7-2 and TRBJ1-1; possible D gene TRBD1, 5 bases. The V gene lost 2 bases and the J gene lost 6 bases, with 13 bases spanning the gap. The CDR3 is 14 residues long. The germline gives CDR1 SGHTA, CDR2 FQGNSA. The CDR3 DNA sequence: TGTGCCAGCAGCTTACAGGGATCGAGGTCTGAAGCTTTCTTT. Its protein is CASSLQGSRSEAFF.

The chain combines TRBV2 with TRBJ1-2, with D maybe TRBD1 (6 bases). Trimming removed 3 bases at V and 7 bases at J, with 15 bases between. The CDR3 runs to 14 residues. Germline V gives CDR1 SNHLY, CDR2 FYNNEI. The CDR3 is CASSDVVGARGYTF. The CDR3 coding sequence is TGTGCCAGCAGTGATGTTGTGGGGGCGCGTGGCTACACCTTC.

This chain uses TRBV5-5 with TRBJ2-3, with a tentative D call TRBD1 (5 bases). CDR1 SGHKS and CDR2 YYEKEE come from the germline V gene (reference sequence). This CDR3 region has 14 residues. The V end was cut by 7 bases, the J end by 6 bases, with 18 bases between. The CDR3 coding sequence is TGTGCCAGCGATAACTTAGGGGCCTGGGATACGCAGTATTTT. Amino acids: CASDNLGAWDTQYF. The full variable domain, completed using reference TRBV5-5 and TRBJ2-3, is DAGVTQSPTHLIKTRGQQVTLRCSPISGHKSVSWYQQVLGQGPQFIFQYYEKEERGRGNFPDRFSARQFPNYSSELNVNALLLGDSALYLCASDNLGAWDTQYFGPGTRLTVL.

This clone was picked up one time. The chain has TRBV7-3 and TRBJ1-3; D not resolved. Germline loops: CDR1 SGHTA, CDR2 FQGTGA. V was shortened by 5 bases and J by 0 bases, with 11 bases between the two germline ends. This CDR3 has 15 amino acids. CDR3 nucleotides: TGTGCCAGCAGCAAAGACGGGTACTCTGGAAACACCATATATTTT. Translation: CASSKDGYSGNTIYF. The full variable domain, its missing parts supplied by reference TRBV7-3 and TRBJ1-3, is GAGVSQTPSNKVTEKGKYVELRCDPISGHTALYWYRQSLGQGPEFLIYFQGTGAADDSGLPNDRFFAVRPEGSVSTLKIQRTERGDSAVYLCASSKDGYSGNTIYFGEGSWLTVV.

This clone has a handful of counts. V gene TRBV19 combines with J gene TRBJ2-7, with D unresolved. Germline V gene sequence: CDR1 LNHDA, CDR2 SQIVND (reference sequence). The CDR3 totals 16 residues. Trimming stripped 0 bases from V and 0 bases from J, with 12 bases between. The CDR3, as DNA: TGTGCCAGTAGTATAGAGCTCTTGGCAGGCTCCTACGAGCAGTACTTC. Protein: CASSIELLAGSYEQYF.

The chain uses TRBV7-2 and TRBJ2-2; maybe TRBD1 (6 bases). Deletions cut 5 bases from V and 0 bases from J, with 13 bases between. The V gene's germline CDR1 is SGHTA and CDR2 FQGNSA. The CDR3 has 16 residues. CDR3 protein: CASSPWAGANTGELFF. The CDR3 nucleotides read TGTGCCAGCAGCCCTTGGGCAGGGGCGAACACCGGGGAGCTGTTTTTT.

The V gene is TRBV18, the J gene TRBJ1-2; possible D gene TRBD1, 5 bases. CDR1 and CDR2 (germline): KGHSH, LQKENI. The CDR3 has 14 amino acids. The V end lost 3 bases, the J end lost 6 bases, and 14 bases lay between the germline ends. For the CDR3, the DNA is TGTGCCAGCTCACCCTCCCAGGGTTTCGATGGCTACACCTTC. Encoded protein: CASSPSQGFDGYTF.

The chain links TRBV9 to TRBJ1-3; D gene ambiguous. The V gene lost 0 bases and the J gene lost 0 bases, with 16 bases spanning the gap. The germline V gene encodes CDR1 SGDLS and CDR2 YYNGEE. The CDR3 totals 18 residues. The CDR3 sequence is CASSVETIGRDSGNTIYF. CDR3 nucleotides: TGTGCCAGCAGCGTAGAGACAATCGGCCGGGACTCTGGAAACACCATATATTTT.

The chain carries TRBV5-1 and TRBJ2-7; 16 nucleotides agree with TRBD2. CDR1 and CDR2 from the germline V gene are SGHRS and YFSETQ. This CDR3 contains 16 residues. Germline trimming cut 3 bases from V and 5 bases from J; bases unmatched to any gene: 5. The CDR3 nucleotides read TGCGCCAGCAGCTGGGGACTAGCGGGAGGGACCCACGAGCAGTACTTC. Its translation: CASSWGLAGGTHEQYF.

The rearrangement uses TRBV23-1 and TRBJ2-5; maybe TRBD1 (5 bases). TRBV23-1 is labeled an ORF, and its function is uncertain. The CDR3 is 13 amino acids. Deletions cut 8 bases from V and 2 bases from J, with 12 bases between. The CDR3 spells CASCRQKQETQYF. For the CDR3, the DNA is TGCGCCAGCTGCCGACAGAAACAAGAGACCCAGTACTTC.

This clone has just one count. The chain has TRBV19 and TRBJ2-1; D might be TRBD2 (7 bases). The CDR3 spans 18 residues. Trimming stripped 3 bases from V and 2 bases from J, with 20 bases between. CDR1 and CDR2 from the germline V gene are LNHDA and SQIVND (reference sequence). The CDR3 loop is CASSIPRGGGVAYNEQFF. The CDR3 bases are TGTGCCAGTAGTATCCCTCGAGGGGGGGGAGTAGCCTACAATGAGCAGTTCTTC. Combining the CDR3 with reference TRBV19 and TRBJ2-1 gives the whole variable domain DGGITQSPKYLFRKEGQNVTLSCEQNLNHDAMYWYRQDPGQGLRLIYYSQIVNDFQKGDIAEGYSVSREKKESFPLTVTSAQKNPTAFYLCASSIPRGGGVAYNEQFFGPGTRLTVL.

V and J are TRBV28 and TRBJ1-2, with 9 bases that match TRBD1. This CDR3 spans 14 amino acids. CDR1 is MDHEN, CDR2 SYDVKM, per germline. J was trimmed by 6 bases and V by 1 base; bases with no gene match: 3. The CDR3 sequence: CASSLLTGGNGYTF. CDR3 sequence (DNA): TGTGCCAGCAGTTTATTAACAGGGGGCAATGGCTACACCTTC.

The chain carries TRBV7-2 and TRBJ1-5; TRBD1 aligns across 7 bases. Trimming at V came to 6 bases and at J to 6 bases, leaving 11 bases not matched to a gene. The CDR3 covers 15 residues. Germline V gene data show CDR1 as SGHTA and CDR2 as FQGNSA. The CDR3 coding sequence is TGTGCCAGCAGTCGAATACAGGGGTCGGGTCAGCCCCAGCATTTT. This encodes CASSRIQGSGQPQHF. Supplemented by reference TRBV7-2 and TRBJ1-5, the full variable domain reads GAGVSQSPSNKVTEKGKDVELRCDPISGHTALYWYRQSLGQGLEFLIYFQGNSAPDKSGLPSDRFSAERTGGSVSTLTIQRTQQEDSAVYLCASSRIQGSGQPQHFGDGTRLSIL.

V usage is TRBV2 and J usage is TRBJ2-3, with 9 bases lining up with TRBD2. This CDR3 has 15 residues. Germline values: CDR1 SNHLY, CDR2 FYNNEI. V lost 8 bases and J lost 4; bases outside the gene matches: 10. CDR3 nucleotide sequence: TGTGCCAGCGGTGCGCCTAGCGGGGTGTCAGATACGCAGTATTTT. Its translation: CASGAPSGVSDTQYF.

The V call is TRBV29-1, the J call TRBJ2-7, with 7 bases lining up with TRBD1. V lost 4 bases to trimming and J lost 1 base; unmatched junction nucleotides: 1. The CDR3 runs 12 residues. In germline, CDR1 is SQVTM, CDR2 ANQGSEA. The CDR3 nucleotides read TGCAGCGTTGGGACAGGTTCCTACGAGCAGTACTTC. This encodes CSVGTGSYEQYF.

In this sample, this clone turned up a few times. This chain connects TRBV29-1 to TRBJ2-1, with D hard to call. Per the germline V gene, CDR1 is SQVTM and CDR2 is ANQGSEA. The V and J ends lost 7 bases and 2 bases respectively, with 15 bases between them. The CDR3 sequence is 14 residues long. The CDR3 DNA reads as TGCAGCGCCTCCGGGTTCGGCGCCTACAATGAGCAGTTCTTC. The encoded protein is CSASGFGAYNEQFF.

The DNA for the CDR3 is TGTGCCTGTATGACAGGGAACACTGAAGCTTTCTTT. Its translation is CACMTGNTEAFF. The genes are TRBV30 and TRBJ1-1; possible D gene TRBD1, 6 bases. Trimming took off 6 bases at V and 1 base at J, with 9 bases between the two ends. This CDR3 comprises 12 residues. Germline CDR1 and CDR2: GTSNPN and SVGIG (reference sequence).

This chain joins TRBV19 and TRBJ2-1, with no clear D. The CDR3 extends over 14 amino acids. V lost 4 bases and J 7 bases, leaving 14 bases between the germline ends. Germline lookup yields CDR1 LNHDA and CDR2 SQIVND (reference sequence). CDR3 region: CASSNPGDRNEQFF. CDR3 DNA sequence: TGTGCCAGTAGTAACCCAGGCGATCGTAATGAGCAGTTCTTC. Using reference TRBV19 and TRBJ2-1 for the parts outside the CDR3, the full variable domain is DGGITQSPKYLFRKEGQNVTLSCEQNLNHDAMYWYRQDPGQGLRLIYYSQIVNDFQKGDIAEGYSVSREKKESFPLTVTSAQKNPTAFYLCASSNPGDRNEQFFGPGTRLTVL.